These 23 T cell receptor beta chains were sequenced from one sample in a study of blood T cells in healthy people across ages. A second PCR, run for about 7 to 11 cycles, used a sample-barcoded 5' primer plus a J-beta primer mix. TCRdb fed the 5' RACE reads into MiXCR, producing one record per CDR3 protein. The sample yields around 1,000,000 distinct CDR3 sequences, less than 25% seen once. This sample also belongs to another study, concerning T cells of mothers and their children.

What was sequenced was blood. Receptors were obtained from a girl aged 2 to 10 in good health.

This rearrangement joins TRBV28 to TRBJ2-1; 8 nucleotides line up with TRBD2. The V gene end was trimmed by 4 bases and the J gene end by 7 bases; junction bases not matched to a gene: 3. The CDR3 sequence is 13 residues long. From germline, CDR1 is MDHEN and CDR2 SYDVKM. This CDR3 reads CASSSRLANEQFF. The DNA for the CDR3 is TGTGCCAGCAGTTCCCGACTAGCGAATGAGCAGTTCTTC. The complete variable domain, with remaining parts taken from reference TRBV28 and TRBJ2-1, reads DVKVTQSSRYLVKRTGEKVFLECVQDMDHENMFWYRQDPGLGLRLIYFSYDVKMKEKGDIPEGYSVSREKKERFSLILESASTNQTSMYLCASSSRLANEQFFGPGTRLTVL.

There are a few counts of this clonotype. The V and J genes are TRBV29-1 and TRBJ2-1; D call uncertain. With the DNA end fitting TRBJ2-5 better, the J assignment may be wrong. CDR1 and CDR2 from the germline V gene are SQVTM and ANQGSEA. This CDR3 contains 13 residues. CDR3 amino acids: CSVEAPVLETQYF. Written as DNA, the CDR3 is TGCAGCGTTGAAGCCCCGGTCTTAGAGACCCAGTACTTC.

The chain uses TRBV7-9 and TRBJ1-6; 9 bases match TRBD1. CDR3 length: 15 residues. The ends lost 4 bases at V and 2 bases at J; junction bases unmatched: 0. Germline-derived CDR1 and CDR2 are SEHNR and FQNEAQ (reference sequence). CDR3 residues: CASSWTGAYNSPLHF. The CDR3 DNA reads TGTGCCAGCAGCTGGACAGGGGCCTATAATTCACCCCTCCACTTT.

The chain's CDR3 is CASRGQGSYNEQFF. Here the CDR3 DNA reads TGTGCCAGCAGGGGACAGGGATCCTACAATGAGCAGTTCTTC. This chain connects TRBV12-3 or TRBV12-4 to TRBJ2-1; 9 bases line up with TRBD1. The V and J ends lost 6 bases and 1 base, in that order; junction bases with no gene match: 1. The CDR3 has 14 residues.

V usage is TRBV11-2 and J usage is TRBJ1-1; TRBD1 agrees at 7 bases. Looked up from germline, CDR1 is SGHAT and CDR2 is FQNNGV. V shed 5 bases, J shed 0 bases, and the junction held 9 bases outside the gene matches. The length of the CDR3 is 16 residues. CDR3 in amino acids: CASSLGQSDMNTEAFF. CDR3 coding DNA: TGTGCCAGCAGCCTGGGACAGTCGGATATGAACACTGAAGCTTTCTTT. Full variable domain (missing parts from reference TRBV11-2 and TRBJ1-1): EAGVAQSPRYKIIEKRQSVAFWCNPISGHATLYWYQQILGQGPKLLIQFQNNGVVDDSQLPKDRFSAERLKGVDSTLKIQPAKLEDSAVYLCASSLGQSDMNTEAFFGQGTRLTVV.

This clonotype has a handful of counts. The chain has TRBV5-1 and TRBJ1-4; D gene uncertain. The length of the CDR3 is 13 residues. The germline gives CDR1 SGHRS, CDR2 YFSETQ. With 1 base removed from V and 7 bases from J, the gap between germline ends came to 8 bases. Here the CDR3 reads CASSLRVGEKLFF. The CDR3, as DNA: TGCGCCAGCAGCTTGAGGGTGGGTGAAAAACTGTTTTTT.

In its sample, this clonotype was seen a few times. This CDR3 is CASSFGQNIQYF. The CDR3 DNA reads TGTGCCAGCAGTTTCGGTCAAAACATTCAGTACTTC. The chain links TRBV12-3 or TRBV12-4 to TRBJ2-4, with D uncertain. Trimming cost V 3 bases and J 5 bases, with 5 bases left between them. The CDR3 totals 12 residues.

This clonotype has a handful of counts. The J gene is TRBJ2-3, the V gene TRBV19, with D possibly being TRBD2 (5 bases). The V gene's germline CDR1 is LNHDA and CDR2 SQIVND (reference sequence). The CDR3 has 13 amino acids. Deletions cut 5 bases from V and 4 bases from J, with 10 bases between. The CDR3: CASSPGIADTQYF. DNA of the CDR3: TGTGCCAGTAGTCCGGGGATCGCAGATACGCAGTATTTT.

This clonotype occurred a few times. The chain carries TRBV12-3 or TRBV12-4 and TRBJ1-4, with 7 bases aligning to TRBD1. The CDR3 is 14 amino acids. V lost 6 bases, J lost 6 bases, and 7 bases stayed unmatched. The CDR3 loop is CASSTGESDEKLFF. CDR3 DNA: TGTGCCAGCAGCACAGGGGAGTCCGATGAAAAACTGTTTTTT.

The chain employs TRBV29-1 and TRBJ1-1, with D maybe TRBD1 (6 bases). Per germline, CDR1 SQVTM and CDR2 ANQGSEA. V was pared by 0 bases and J by 4 bases, with 18 bases between. The CDR3 extends over 16 amino acids. Here the CDR3 reads CSVEDPGGEGSTEAFF. In nucleotides, the CDR3 is TGCAGCGTTGAAGATCCGGGGGGCGAAGGGAGCACTGAAGCTTTCTTT.

This clonotype was picked up a small number of times. V gene TRBV12-3 or TRBV12-4 combines with J gene TRBJ2-7; D uncertain. CDR3 length equals 14 residues. V shed 4 bases and J shed 0 bases, with 10 bases lying between them. The CDR3: CASSWESLSYEQYF. CDR3 bases: TGTGCCAGCAGTTGGGAAAGCCTCTCCTACGAGCAGTACTTC.

CDR3 region: CASSLGYGEKLFF. The DNA for the CDR3 is TGTGCCAGCAGCTTAGGGTATGGAGAAAAACTGTTTTTT. This chain links TRBV7-9 with TRBJ1-4; D gene uncertain. Germline V CDR1 and CDR2: SEHNR, FQNEAQ (reference sequence). V was trimmed by 1 base and J by 8 bases, leaving 8 bases between them. CDR3 length: 13 amino acids.

The table lists this clonotype with a few counts. The chain has TRBV6-2 or TRBV6-3 and TRBJ2-7; 9 nucleotides align to TRBD2. The CDR3 loop spans 18 amino acids. The J segment lost 2 bases and the V segment lost 4 bases, leaving 15 bases of the junction unmatched. CDR1 and CDR2 (germline): MNHEY, SVGEGT. The CDR3: CASSSPVISGGAPYEQYF. The CDR3 DNA is TGTGCCAGCAGTTCTCCTGTGATTAGCGGGGGCGCTCCCTACGAGCAGTACTTC.

The genes are TRBV24-1 and TRBJ2-1, with 9 bases matching TRBD2. J lost 5 bases, V lost 4 bases, and 5 bases had no gene match. The CDR3 is 15 residues long. Germline V CDR1 and CDR2: KGHDR, SFDVKD. This CDR3 is CATSEAGGRNNEQFF. As DNA, the CDR3 is TGTGCCACCAGTGAAGCGGGAGGTAGGAACAATGAGCAGTTCTTC.

The gene calls are TRBV29-1 and TRBJ1-2, with 8 bases identical to TRBD1. Germline V lookup: CDR1 SQVTM, CDR2 ANQGSEA. The CDR3 has 13 amino acids. The trim removed 7 bases at V and 4 bases at J, leaving 8 bases unmatched. DNA of the CDR3: TGCAGCGGGGACTCTGGGACAGGCTATGGCTACACCTTC. It translates to CSGDSGTGYGYTF.

Comment on this clonotype: This CDR3 is missing its conserved last phenylalanine or tryptophan, likely due to a read error. The DNA for the CDR3 is TGCAGCGTACCGGGACAGGGTGGGGAGACCCAGTACCTC. This codes for CSVPGQGGETQYL. This rearrangement joins TRBV29-1 to TRBJ2-5; 9 bases align to TRBD1. Germline assignment: CDR1 SQVTM and CDR2 ANQGSEA. V shed 6 bases, J shed 5 bases, and the junction held 7 bases outside the gene matches. The CDR3 length is 13 residues.

As concerns this clonotype: One junction end does not reproduce the germline sequence, and a read error may be involved. J is TRBJ2-5 and V is TRBV29-1; D gene unclear. CDR1 is SQVTM, CDR2 ANQGSEA, per germline. The CDR3 covers 11 residues. The CDR3 is CGVDVGETQYF. The CDR3 DNA follows: TGCGGCGTTGATGTGGGGGAGACCCAGTACTTC. The entire variable domain, with the rest obtained from reference TRBV29-1 and TRBJ2-5, is as follows: SAVISQKPSRDICQRGTSLTIQCQVDSQVTMMFWYRQQPGQSLTLIATANQGSEATYESGFVIDKFPISRPNLTFSTLTVSNMSPEDSSIYLCGVDVGETQYFGPGTRLLVL.

Only a few counts were recorded for this clonotype. CDR3: CASSPSPAGGRDEQYF. The CDR3 nucleotides are TGTGCCAGCAGTCCCTCCCCTGCCGGCGGACGGGACGAGCAGTACTTC. The chain employs TRBV12-3 or TRBV12-4 and TRBJ2-7; D is uncertain. V lost 5 bases to trimming and J lost 5 bases, with 22 bases between them. The CDR3 totals 16 residues.

The genes are TRBV20-1 and TRBJ2-2, with 7 bases lining up with TRBD1. CDR3 length equals 16 residues. V dropped 5 bases and J dropped 0; count of bases not matched to a gene: 9. Germline V gene lookup returns CDR1 DFQATT and CDR2 SNEGSKA (reference sequence). CDR3 bases: TGCAGTGCTCACTCCAGGACAGGCGCGAACACCGGGGAGCTGTTTTTT. This gives the protein CSAHSRTGANTGELFF.

On this clonotype itself: A read error is likely, as this CDR3 ends without the conserved phenylalanine or tryptophan. The rearrangement uses TRBV28 and TRBJ1-4, with 10 bases fitting TRBD1. V was pared by 5 bases and J by 8 bases, with 8 bases of the junction left unmatched. This CDR3 contains 15 residues. Germline CDR1 is MDHEN and CDR2 is SYDVKM. CDR3 region: CASSTLTGGREKLFS. DNA for the CDR3: TGTGCCAGCAGTACGTTGACAGGGGGCAGAGAAAAACTGTTTTCT.

This chain links TRBV19 with TRBJ2-5, with D uncertain. This CDR3 is built from 14 residues. V gave up 0 bases and J gave up 2 bases, with 7 bases separating them. CDR1 is LNHDA and CDR2 is SQIVND in the germline V gene (reference sequence). DNA for the CDR3: TGTGCCAGTAGTATAGACGGAGTTCAAGAGACCCAGTACTTC. This translates into CASSIDGVQETQYF.

This clonotype was recorded a few times. The chain recombines TRBV7-3 with TRBJ1-2; possibly TRBD1 for D (5 bases). The V and J ends lost 5 bases and 7 bases respectively, with 14 bases between them. This CDR3 region has 13 residues. The germline V gene encodes CDR1 SGHTA and CDR2 FQGTGA. CDR3 bases: TGTGCCAGCAGCCCCCTTGGGACGGGTGGCTACACCTTC. Its protein product is CASSPLGTGGYTF.

In this sample, this clonotype turned up a few times. A read error may explain this, as a much larger clone is one base away. The chain combines TRBV12-3 or TRBV12-4 with TRBJ1-4; D is unclear. V gave up 5 bases and J gave up 4 bases, with 11 bases separating them. The CDR3 has 14 amino acids. The CDR3: CASSNRVFNEKLFF. Written as DNA, the CDR3 is TGTGCCAGCAGTAACCGGGTCTTTAATGAAAAACTGTTTTTT.